Presented here are 14 T cell receptor beta chains from one specimen sequenced in a study of regulatory T cells in long-lasting Graves disease. Time point reported: persistent/refractory GD, antithyroid drugs over 5 years with positive TRAb. Extracted RNA from PBMCs served as the source of the TCR library. Both iRepertoire HTBI primers and Arm-PCR of CDR3 regions were used to build the TCR beta libraries. TCRdb reprocessed the multiplex PCR reads with MiXCR, giving one entry per CDR3 protein. The data contain around 450,000 distinct CDR3 sequences, around a fifth of them singletons. The source was peripheral blood mononuclear cells (PBMCs), collected when the disease was refractory, from a patient treated with antithyroid drugs. The receptors shown here come from a female donor with Graves disease.

Only a few counts were recorded for this clonotype. This chain joins TRBV6-2 or TRBV6-3 and TRBJ1-3, with TRBD1 matching 7 bases. The V gene end was trimmed by 2 bases and the J gene end by 3 bases; junction bases not matched to a gene: 7. Germline V CDR1 and CDR2: MNHEY, SVGEGT. This CDR3 has 16 residues. The CDR3 DNA reads as TGTGCCAGCAGTTACCCGACAGGGAATGATGGAAACACCATATATTTT. This sequence encodes CASSYPTGNDGNTIYF.

This clonotype was seen repeatedly, ten times or more. The chain combines TRBV12-3 or TRBV12-4 with TRBJ2-5; TRBD2 is a possible D gene (6 bases). This CDR3 has 16 amino acids. V was trimmed by 4 bases and J by 4 bases, leaving 19 bases between them. CDR3 loop: CASSSPSRERLETQYF. CDR3 nucleotides: TGTGCCAGCAGTTCCCCGTCGCGGGAAAGGTTAGAGACCCAGTACTTC.

V usage is TRBV29-1 and J usage is TRBJ1-5, with unresolved D. Trimming cost V 4 bases and J 0 bases, with 7 bases left between them. CDR1 is SQVTM and CDR2 is ANQGSEA in the germline V gene. The CDR3 runs 13 residues. This CDR3 reads CSVARDSNQPQHF. CDR3 nucleotides: TGCAGCGTTGCAAGGGATAGCAATCAGCCCCAGCATTTT.

This clonotype appeared many times. V gene TRBV2 combines with J gene TRBJ1-4, with D tentatively TRBD1 (6 bases). Trimming shortened V by 2 bases and J by 7 bases, and 14 bases separated the two germline ends. Germline assignment: CDR1 SNHLY and CDR2 FYNNEI. The CDR3 totals 15 residues. This chain's CDR3 is CASSEKSGESEKLFF. The CDR3 DNA follows: TGTGCCAGCAGTGAAAAGTCAGGGGAGAGTGAAAAACTGTTTTTT.

The table lists this clonotype with many counts. V usage is TRBV5-4 and J usage is TRBJ2-4; unclear D gene. Germline CDR1 and CDR2: SGHNT and YYREEE (reference sequence). Trimming took 5 bases from V and 6 from J, leaving 12 bases between them. The CDR3 is 13 residues long. The CDR3 loop is CASRSIGRNIQYF. CDR3 coding DNA: TGTGCCAGCAGGTCGATAGGTCGAAACATTCAGTACTTC.

The V call is TRBV29-1, the J call TRBJ2-7; D not certain. V was trimmed by 7 bases and J by 5 bases, leaving 12 bases between them. Germline V gene lookup returns CDR1 SQVTM and CDR2 ANQGSEA. The length of the CDR3 is 11 residues. The CDR3 DNA sequence: TGCAGCGCACAGTGGTTCCACGAGCAGTACTTC. It codes for CSAQWFHEQYF.

The rearrangement links TRBV29-1 to TRBJ1-2; the D gene is possibly TRBD1 (6 bases). The CDR3 has 13 amino acids. Germline V gene lookup returns CDR1 SQVTM and CDR2 ANQGSEA. The V gene lost 3 bases and the J gene lost 3 bases, with 11 bases spanning the gap. CDR3 DNA: TGCAGCGTTGAGGGGGGGCAGTACTATGGCTACACCTTC. Amino acids: CSVEGGQYYGYTF.

This clonotype was found many times. The chain links TRBV19 to TRBJ2-5; 9 bases align to TRBD1. CDR1 and CDR2 from the germline V gene are LNHDA and SQIVND (reference sequence). This CDR3 region has 15 residues. V dropped 8 bases and J dropped 4; count of bases not matched to a gene: 11. CDR3 protein: CASQGTGWVGETQYF. The CDR3 bases are TGTGCCAGTCAAGGGACAGGGTGGGTAGGAGAGACCCAGTACTTC.

In its sample, this clonotype was seen a few times. The CDR3 loop reads CASSRGQVRQETQYF. The CDR3 region has the DNA TGTGCCAGCTCCCGAGGACAGGTCCGGCAAGAGACCCAGTACTTC. The gene calls are TRBV18 and TRBJ2-5, with 7 nucleotides matching TRBD1. There are 15 residues in the CDR3. V was clipped by 6 bases and J by 2 bases; unmatched bases: 9. Germline-derived CDR1 and CDR2 are KGHSH and LQKENI.

A few counts support this clonotype. The CDR3: CASSSLGTAVNSPLHF. The DNA of the CDR3 is TGCGCCAGCAGCTCGCTAGGGACAGCAGTTAATTCACCCCTCCACTTT. The chain combines TRBV5-1 with TRBJ1-6, with TRBD1 identical over 7 bases. The trim removed 3 bases at V and 6 bases at J, leaving 9 bases unmatched. This CDR3 spans 16 amino acids. Germline CDR1 SGHRS, CDR2 YFSETQ. The full variable domain, in which reference TRBV5-1 and TRBJ1-6 provide the parts outside the CDR3, is KAGVTQTPRYLIKTRGQQVTLSCSPISGHRSVSWYQQTPGQGLQFLFEYFSETQRNKGNFPGRFSGRQFSNSRSEMNVSTLELGDSALYLCASSSLGTAVNSPLHFGNGTRLTVT.

This clonotype appeared many times. V and J are TRBV28 and TRBJ2-7; D possibly corresponds to TRBD1 (5 bases). The CDR3 is 12 residues long. Germline V CDR1 and CDR2: MDHEN, SYDVKM. V was pared by 4 bases and J by 3 bases, with 7 bases between. CDR3 bases: TGTGCCAGCAGTTCACAGGTCTACGAGCAGTACTTC. It yields the protein CASSSQVYEQYF.

The V and J genes are TRBV6-2 or TRBV6-3 and TRBJ1-5; D unresolved. Germline CDR1 and CDR2: MNHEY and SVGEGT. V shed 1 base and J shed 2 bases, with 9 bases lying between them. The CDR3 runs to 15 residues. The CDR3 DNA is TGTGCCAGCAGTTACTGGTCGATCCGCAATCAGCCCCAGCATTTT. This encodes CASSYWSIRNQPQHF.

Comments on this clonotype: This sequence is one base from a far larger clone and is likely a read error. The CDR3 reads CASRSGTEETQYF. Here the CDR3 DNA reads TGTGCCAGCAGATCCGGGACAGAAGAGACCCAGTACTTC. The chain carries TRBV12-3 or TRBV12-4 and TRBJ2-5; the match to TRBD1 covers 7 bases. CDR3 length: 13 residues. J was trimmed by 3 bases and V by 6 bases; bases with no gene match: 4.

At least ten counts were recorded for this clonotype. A junction end diverges from the germline sequence, so it may reflect a read error. This chain links TRBV28 with TRBJ2-7; D unclear. This CDR3 comprises 10 residues. Germline values: CDR1 MDHEN, CDR2 SYDVKM. CDR3: CATSEMEQYF. CDR3 DNA: TGTGCCACCAGTGAAATGGAGCAGTACTTC.